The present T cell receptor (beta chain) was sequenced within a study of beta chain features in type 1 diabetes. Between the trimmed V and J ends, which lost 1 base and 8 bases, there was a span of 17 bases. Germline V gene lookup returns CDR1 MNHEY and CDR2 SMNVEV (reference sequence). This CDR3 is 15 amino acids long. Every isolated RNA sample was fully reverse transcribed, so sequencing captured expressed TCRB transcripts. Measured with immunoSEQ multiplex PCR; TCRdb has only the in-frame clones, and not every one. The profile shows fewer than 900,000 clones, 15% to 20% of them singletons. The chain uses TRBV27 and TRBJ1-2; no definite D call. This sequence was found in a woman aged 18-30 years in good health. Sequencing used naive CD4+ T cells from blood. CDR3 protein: CASSLLGTRGSGYTF. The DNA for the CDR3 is TGTGCCAGCAGTTTATTAGGTACCCGAGGAAGCGGCTACACCTTC.